This T cell receptor beta chain stems from a study of T cells in Graves' hyperthyroidism and ophthalmopathy. Across the study: Once the initial diagnosis was made, peripheral blood was obtained before any treatment. General study points: Blood also held most thyroid clonotypes expanded beyond 0.001.

Template material for amplifying TCR beta CDR3 regions consisted of RNA transcripts. HTBI primers drove first-round RT-PCR of the TCR CDR3. Each CDR3 protein is one row after TCRdb ran MiXCR on the multiplex PCR reads. The sample holds around 600,000 distinct CDR3 sequences, 12% to 15% seen once. The CDR3 consists of 16 residues. The ends lost 0 bases at V and 5 bases at J; junction bases unmatched: 11. Per germline, CDR1 SGHNT and CDR2 YYREEE (reference sequence). The study left out patients who had uncontrolled infection, other autoimmune disease, pregnancy or lactation. Clinicians diagnosed patients from clinical symptoms, serum thyroxine and TRAb, thyroid ultrasound and orbital computed tomography. A remark on this clonotype: What it recognizes is unknown.

The TCR comes from a woman between 18 and 29 years old with Graves' ophthalmopathy. This chain connects TRBV5-4 to TRBJ2-7; 7 bases align to TRBD2. The sample was blood. This CDR3 is CASSLASYAGAHEQYF. In nucleotides, the CDR3 is TGTGCCAGCAGCTTGGCGAGCTATGCGGGAGCCCACGAGCAGTACTTC. The full variable domain, in which reference TRBV5-4 and TRBJ2-7 provide the parts outside the CDR3, is ETGVTQSPTHLIKTRGQQVTLRCSSQSGHNTVSWYQQALGQGPQFIFQYYREEENGRGNFPPRFSGLQFPNYSSELNVNALELDDSALYLCASSLASYAGAHEQYFGPGTRLTVT.